This T cell receptor (beta chain) originates from a study of breast tumors, draining lymph nodes, adjacent tissues. The study, taken as a whole, reports: The lymph node origin of tumor T cells was framed as consistent with a hypothesis, not demonstrated. Compared with lymph nodes, tumors were less diverse; compared with nontumor tissue, more. Most tumor T cells seemingly derive from lymph node, then expand in tumor. Luminal-like breast cancer showed significantly greater tumor-nontumor repertoire similarity than basal-like breast cancer did.

Germline V gene data show CDR1 as DFQATT and CDR2 as SNEGSKA (reference sequence). CDR3 size: 11 residues. In TCRdb, the multiplex PCR reads were re-called with MiXCR into one record per CDR3 protein. Found here are 150,000 to 200,000 distinct CDR3 sequences, around a third of them singletons; the top ten hold around 4%. This clonotype was seen a handful of times. Its cognate antigen is unknown. Its ends do not fully match the called genes, so a read error is possible. Axillary draining lymph nodes of breast cancer patients supplied the node samples. This sequence was found in a female donor with breast cancer. Some clones in this sample may be carry-over from other donors' samples. This sequence joins TRBV20-1 and TRBJ2-1; D is undetermined. Sequencing was carried out using axillary lymph node tissue. The CDR3 sequence: CSARLVNEQSF. CDR3 in DNA: TGCAGTGCTAGACTCGTTAATGAGCAGTCCTTC.